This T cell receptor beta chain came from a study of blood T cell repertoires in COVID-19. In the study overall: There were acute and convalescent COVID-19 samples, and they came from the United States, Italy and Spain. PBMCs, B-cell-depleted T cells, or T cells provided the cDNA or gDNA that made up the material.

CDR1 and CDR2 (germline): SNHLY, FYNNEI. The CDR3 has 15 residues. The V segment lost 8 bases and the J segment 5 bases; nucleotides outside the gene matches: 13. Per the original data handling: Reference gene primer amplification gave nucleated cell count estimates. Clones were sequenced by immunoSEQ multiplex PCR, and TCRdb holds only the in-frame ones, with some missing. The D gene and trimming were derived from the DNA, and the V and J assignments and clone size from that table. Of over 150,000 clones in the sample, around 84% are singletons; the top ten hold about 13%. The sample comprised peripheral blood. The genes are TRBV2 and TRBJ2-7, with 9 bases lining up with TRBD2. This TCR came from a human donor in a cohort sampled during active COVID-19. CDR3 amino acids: CASFRAGSGSNEQYF. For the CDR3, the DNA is TGTGCCAGCTTCCGCGCTGGTAGCGGGAGCAACGAGCAGTACTTC.